This section outlines one T cell receptor beta chain sequence together with its context. The sample holds many counts of this clonotype. Its antigen has not been determined. No clone much larger than this one lies a single base away; base qualities are absent. CDR1 and CDR2 (DFQATT, SNEGSKA) derive from the germline V gene (reference sequence). Trimming removed 6 bases from V and 3 bases from J, leaving 15 bases between the germline ends. The CDR3 goes from the cysteine to the phenylalanine over 13 residues. CDR3 DNA is the only sequence kept; it has 39 bases, read in frame from the first base. This entry comes from a study of T cells in Graves' hyperthyroidism and ophthalmopathy (dated by TCRdb to between 2017 and 2020). The study in broad terms: Peripheral blood was sampled at the time of initial diagnosis, prior to any treatment. To identify distinguishing TCR V-J signatures, a discovery cohort of around 100 patients was used, comprising approximately 40 with Graves' ophthalmopathy and around 60 with stable Graves' hyperthyroidism. Whether ophthalmopathy could be predicted prospectively was tested in an independent validation cohort made up of some 20 hyperthyroidism patients plus 17 patients who later progressed to ophthalmopathy. The approximately 90 discovery patients were divided at random into training and test sets in a 7:3 ratio. Thyroid tissue and blood T-cell repertoires from six Graves' hyperthyroidism patients were also compared in the study. Following sampling, methimazole starting at 30 mg daily was given to hyperthyroidism patients, and high-dose intravenous methylprednisolone was given to ophthalmopathy patients. TCR Vbeta CDR3 sequencing of some 140 peripheral blood samples (over 40 ophthalmopathy, under 80 hyperthyroidism and around 17 progressor patients) is reported in the paper.

The TCR beta CDR3 regions were amplified from the RNA transcripts. The TCR CDR3 was subjected to a first round of RT-PCR using the HTBI primer set and the Qiagen OneStep RT-PCR kit. A second multiplex PCR round built the libraries, followed by size selection and purification. The libraries were sequenced on an Illumina HiSeq2000 using paired-end 100 bp reads. In the paper's pipeline: Raw data were processed with SOAPnuke, discarding reads with adapters, uncalled bases, mean Phred below 15, or no exact constant-primer or identifier match. High-quality paired reads were merged with COPE v1.2.5, and unique nucleotide sequences were defined as clonotypes. Clonotypes were aligned to IMGT TRBV, TRBD and TRBJ reference segments using MiTCR v1.1. Only V-J combinations with frequency above 0.0001, covering roughly 99% of repertoires, were analysed. The TCS score was defined as the ratio of F50 (clonal expansion) to E x V (chaos), calculated using BLOSUM62-based TCRdist between CDR3 peptides within each V-J. Welch's t-statistics and random forest reduced fewer than 550 V-J features to roughly 13, which were used in a naive Bayes classifier (R e1071). TCRdb reworked the public reads: Q25 trimming with fastp, MiXCR clone assembly, productive beta chains retained. Every entry covers one CDR3 protein and lists the most common genes and DNA from its rows. TCRdb's processing, not the authors' own work, is the source of the V and J calls. The sample table records 350,000 to 400,000 distinct CDR3 sequences; over 15% of these occur just once. The ten most abundant clones make up 3% to 4.5% of the sample.

Graves' hyperthyroidism was defined as stable when no progression to ophthalmopathy occurred over 18 months of follow-up. Hyperthyroidism patients were aged 18 to 65 years and newly diagnosed, with disease duration of less than 2 months. The study excluded patients with uncontrolled infections, other autoimmune diseases, pregnancy or lactation. Diagnoses were based on clinical symptoms, serum thyroxine and TRAb, thyroid ultrasound and orbital computed tomography. PBMCs were isolated from about 10 ml of fresh peripheral blood by Ficoll-Paque density gradient centrifugation. Trizol reagent was used to extract total RNA, and RNA quality was then checked on an Agilent 2100 Bioanalyzer. Study-wide conclusions, independent of this receptor: In validation, progression to ophthalmopathy was predicted by the model with 55% to 71% sensitivity and roughly 72% specificity, a median of about 6.8 months before onset. Blood samples also contained most of the expanded thyroid clonotypes (frequency above 0.001), which suggests that blood repertoires may reflect thyroid immune responses. A 13 V-J signature model separated ophthalmopathy from stable hyperthyroidism, with nearly 90% sensitivity and 81% to 82% specificity in cross-validation and 80%/75% in testing. No statistical method was used to set the sample size in advance, and investigators knew the group allocation.

The material sequenced was blood. The sequence was collected from a young woman with Graves' hyperthyroidism. The chain employs TRBV20-1 and TRBJ2-7; the D gene identity is not certain. The nucleotide sequence is TGCAGTGCAAAATTTATCAACCGCTACGAGCAGTACTTC. Its product reads: CSAKFINRYEQYF.